This TCR beta chain was found in a study of cytomegalovirus exposure and HLA in healthy donors. Study-level results: According to reports, the classifier identified cytomegalovirus status with high specificity and sensitivity.

The CDR3 contains 13 residues. V was shortened by 4 bases and J by 7 bases, with 13 bases between the two germline ends. The germline CDR1 and CDR2 sequences are MNHEY and SMNVEV (reference sequence). Concerning this clone itself: The antigen remains undetermined.

TCRdb's table, derived via immunoSEQ multiplex PCR, lists solely in-frame clones and lacks some. The sample includes approximately 230,000 clones, more than 75% of them seen just once. V gene TRBV27 combines with J gene TRBJ1-2, with D maybe TRBD1 (6 bases). The source material was PBMCs. The TCR was taken from a man younger than 35 in good health and CMV-seropositive. The CDR3 DNA follows: TGTGCCAGCAGTTCGACGGGGGCTGGTGGCTACACCTTC. Translation gives CASSSTGAGGYTF.